This record covers a single T cell receptor (beta chain). The sample belongs to a study of control samples from healthy donors and cancer patients. Only in-frame clones appear in the TCRdb table, and some are missing; sequencing was by immunoSEQ multiplex PCR. The sample gives about 120,000 clones, about 89% of which show up once; about two fifths is in the top ten. The source of this sequence is a man in his forties or fifties in good health. Material: blood.

The CDR3 DNA reads as TGTGCCAGCAGCTTAGGCAGGGACAGGGAGCAGTACTTC. This translates into CASSLGRDREQYF. The genes are TRBV7-2 and TRBJ2-7; 8 bases are a match to TRBD1. This CDR3 is built from 13 residues. Trimming took 1 base from V and 7 from J; bases not matched to a gene: 3. The germline CDR1 and CDR2 sequences are SGHTA and FQGNSA.